This TCR beta chain was captured in a study of cytomegalovirus exposure and HLA in healthy donors. Across the study: Across 300 to 400 genotyped donors, 65% to 90% landed in the Caucasian-associated ancestry cluster. General study results and limits: The study flagged some 170 TCR beta chains as cytomegalovirus-associated. Per a later analysis, 18,000 or so TCR beta sequences showed association with HLA alleles at 0.05 false discovery rate. In an earlier analysis, most TCR beta V segments were productive about 87% or about 30% of the time.

The PCR had 60 Vbeta and 13 Jbeta primers. Using immunoSEQ multiplex PCR, the repertoire was profiled, and TCRdb retains in-frame clones only, with some absent. This sample yields some 130,000 clones, of which about two thirds are seen a single time; roughly 2.7% belongs to the top ten. A note on this clone: The antigen is undetermined.

The V gene's germline CDR1 is MDHEN and CDR2 SYDVKM. This CDR3 comprises 19 residues. V trimming: 2 bases; J trimming: 4 bases; junction bases outside the gene matches: 20. Sequencing used PBMCs. This clonotype originated in a human donor in good health. The chain carries TRBV28 and TRBJ2-7, with 7 bases matching TRBD2. The CDR3 DNA reads as TGTGCCAGCAGTTTAGGTCGTAGGGTCCCCAGCGGGAAGTGGTACGAGCAGTACTTC. Translated: CASSLGRRVPSGKWYEQYF.